The clone carrying this T cell receptor beta chain has just one count. The sample belongs to a study of blood T cell repertoires in COVID-19. Study as a whole: From the United States, Italy and Spain came samples of acute and convalescent COVID-19. T cells, B-cell-depleted T cells, or PBMCs supplied cDNA or gDNA.

In the original analysis: Cell counts per sample came from amplifying reference gene primers. TCRdb keeps only in-frame clones here, not all; method: immunoSEQ multiplex PCR. That table supplies the V and J calls and clone size; D and trimming were determined from the DNA. The sample includes approximately 85,000 clones, almost 90% of them seen just once. In germline, CDR1 is MNHEY, CDR2 SMNVEV (reference sequence). V was pared by 2 bases and J by 2 bases, with 11 bases between. The CDR3 runs 15 residues. The sample consisted of peripheral blood. The chain combines TRBV27 with TRBJ2-3; D is possibly TRBD2 (6 bases). The sequence was collected from a woman aged 80 or over with active or convalescent COVID-19. The CDR3 region is CASSLGLLSTDTQYF. The CDR3 DNA reads as TGTGCCAGCAGTTTAGGACTACTTTCCACAGATACGCAGTATTTT.